These 28 T cell receptor beta chains share one sample of origin, sequenced in a study of shared clonotypes between healthy human individuals (dated by TCRdb to the early 2020s). Libraries came from the immunoSEQ multiplex PCR assay. Imported from immuneACCESS, the table was reduced by TCRdb to in-frame sequences with V and J called. These copies leave out some clones; in studies compared against another copy, an unresolved V gene accounts for under half, and the cause of the remainder is not known. This sample gives more than 2,000,000 clones in total; over 85% of them show up just once. The ten top clones hold about 0.13% of the sample. Sequencing was performed on naive CD4+ T cells sorted from blood. The meaning of the sample's cell subset or site label: CD45RA+ positively selected. The receptors shown here come from a man aged 18 to 30 in good health.

Comment on this clone: This sample includes further DNA sequences coding for the same CDR3. This rearrangement joins TRBV5-1 to TRBJ1-2, with unresolved D. The CDR3 totals 13 residues. V was pared by 1 base and J by 5 bases, with 9 bases between. Germline-derived CDR1 and CDR2 are SGHRS and YFSETQ. CDR3 bases: TGCGCCAGCAGCTTGCGGGATGGGTATGGCTACACCTTC. Its translation is CASSLRDGYGYTF.

Here the CDR3 reads CATSRGTSGGAWEQFF. In nucleotides, the CDR3 is TGTGCCACCAGCAGAGGGACTAGCGGGGGGGCCTGGGAGCAGTTCTTC. The chain joins TRBV15 to TRBJ2-1; 15 nucleotides agree with TRBD2. Trimming cost V 1 base and J 10 bases; bases outside gene matches: 5. Germline CDR1 is LNHNV and CDR2 is YYDKDF (reference sequence). The CDR3 is made up of 16 amino acids.

The CDR3 protein is CASGLSGGGWTGELFF. The CDR3, as DNA: TGTGCTAGTGGTTTGTCTGGAGGGGGATGGACCGGGGAGCTGTTTTTT. This sequence joins TRBV12-5 and TRBJ2-2; D could derive from TRBD1 or TRBD2 (6 bases each). This CDR3 contains 16 residues. With 2 bases removed from V and 5 bases from J, the gap between germline ends came to 15 bases. Germline V gene data show CDR1 as LGHNT and CDR2 as FRNRAP.

The V call is TRBV2, the J call TRBJ2-1; TRBD1 matches 7 bases. V dropped 8 bases and J dropped 6; count of bases not matched to a gene: 4. The germline gives CDR1 SNHLY, CDR2 FYNNEI. The length of the CDR3 is 12 residues. The CDR3 is CASDRETNEQFF. Here the CDR3 DNA reads TGTGCCAGCGACAGGGAAACCAATGAGCAGTTCTTC.

The chain carries TRBV7-6 and TRBJ2-7; 7 bases align to TRBD2. V dropped 5 bases and J dropped 0; count of bases not matched to a gene: 16. The CDR3 is 18 residues long. The germline CDR1 and CDR2 sequences are SGHVS and FNYEAQ. CDR3 bases: TGTGCCAGCAGCCCAACCCCCAGCGGGACCATAAGCTCCTACGAGCAGTACTTC. The encoded protein is CASSPTPSGTISSYEQYF.

The rearrangement joins TRBV5-8 to TRBJ1-5; possibly TRBD1 for D (6 bases). There are 14 residues in the CDR3. Between the trimmed V and J ends, which lost 7 bases and 4 bases, there was a span of 15 bases. From germline, CDR1 is SGHTS and CDR2 YDEGEE. The chain's CDR3 is CASEGGRKNQPQHF. The CDR3 region has the DNA TGTGCCAGCGAGGGGGGACGGAAAAATCAGCCCCAGCATTTT.

This clone appeared a single time. This sample includes further DNA sequences coding for the same CDR3. The rearrangement uses TRBV2 and TRBJ1-5, with D perhaps matching TRBD1 (5 bases). V was shortened by 6 bases and J by 2 bases, with 11 bases between the two germline ends. CDR1 and CDR2 from the germline V gene are SNHLY and FYNNEI. CDR3 length: 14 amino acids. The CDR3 region is CASSGGEGNQPQHF. In DNA, the CDR3 is TGTGCCAGCAGCGGAGGGGAGGGCAATCAGCCCCAGCATTTT.

The rearrangement uses TRBV30 and TRBJ2-3; 8 bases line up with TRBD2. V dropped 3 bases and J dropped 4; count of bases not matched to a gene: 6. The germline V gene has CDR1 GTSNPN and CDR2 SVGIG (reference sequence). The CDR3 contains 14 residues. CDR3 protein: CAWRRASGSDTQYF. CDR3 coding DNA: TGTGCCTGGAGGCGAGCTAGCGGGTCAGATACGCAGTATTTT.

This clone was detected once. This chain links TRBV7-8 with TRBJ2-5; a possible D gene is TRBD2 (5 bases). The CDR3 contains 15 residues. The V gene lost 3 bases and the J gene lost 4 bases, with 15 bases spanning the gap. The germline V gene encodes CDR1 SGHVS and CDR2 FQNEAQ. The CDR3 region has the DNA TGTGCCAGCAGCTTGCGGCGGGCTGCTGGAGAGACCCAGTACTTC. This translates into CASSLRRAAGETQYF. Together with reference TRBV7-8 and TRBJ2-5, the CDR3 gives the full variable domain: GAGVSQSPRYKVAKRGQDVALRCDPISGHVSLFWYQQALGQGPEFLTYFQNEAQLDKSGLPSDRFFAERPEGSVSTLKIQRTQQEDSAVYLCASSLRRAAGETQYFGPGTRLLVL.

The chain uses TRBV11-2 and TRBJ2-7; D gene ambiguous. Looked up from germline, CDR1 is SGHAT and CDR2 is FQNNGV. The CDR3 sequence is 12 residues long. V dropped 4 bases and J dropped 5 bases, with 9 bases sitting between them. The CDR3 reads CASSSSRNEQYF. CDR3 in DNA: TGTGCCAGCAGCTCTTCCCGAAACGAGCAGTACTTC.

This chain connects TRBV6-5 to TRBJ1-1; TRBD1 matches at 7 bases. Germline-derived CDR1 and CDR2 are MNHEY and SVGAGI. The junction had 10 bases not matched to a gene; V was cut back by 6 bases and J by 6 bases. The CDR3 extends over 14 amino acids. CDR3 residues: CASSPRTGVSEAFF. The DNA of the CDR3 is TGTGCCAGCAGCCCTCGGACAGGAGTTTCTGAAGCTTTCTTT.

V usage is TRBV5-1 and J usage is TRBJ2-3; D is undetermined. The CDR3 loop spans 16 amino acids. Germline V CDR1 and CDR2: SGHRS, YFSETQ. The V end lost 4 bases, the J end lost 2 bases, and 17 bases lay between the germline ends. The CDR3 DNA follows: TGCGCCAGCAGCCTACTCCAAGGCATGCCCACAGATACGCAGTATTTT. Protein: CASSLLQGMPTDTQYF.

The chain recombines TRBV11-3 with TRBJ2-7; D is unresolved. V lost 4 bases and J 5 bases, leaving 12 bases between the germline ends. Germline-derived CDR1 and CDR2 are SGHNT and YENEEA. CDR3 length: 13 residues. Here the CDR3 DNA reads TGTGCCAGCAGCTCAGCCGACCGCGACGAGCAGTACTTC. This sequence encodes CASSSADRDEQYF. Full variable domain (remainder filled in from reference TRBV11-3 and TRBJ2-7): EAGVVQSPRYKIIEKKQPVAFWCNPISGHNTLYWYLQNLGQGPELLIRYENEEAVDDSQLPKDRFSAERLKGVDSTLKIQPAELGDSAVYLCASSSADRDEQYFGPGTRLTVT.

This clone was recorded once. This specimen includes other DNA sequences encoding the same CDR3. The gene calls are TRBV5-1 and TRBJ2-7; D is uncertain. V gave up 3 bases and J gave up 0 bases, with 7 bases separating them. The CDR3 is 13 residues long. From germline, CDR1 is SGHRS and CDR2 YFSETQ. The CDR3 loop reads CASSWDSSYEQYF. Written as DNA, the CDR3 is TGCGCCAGCAGCTGGGATTCCTCCTACGAGCAGTACTTC.

This sequence joins TRBV5-5 and TRBJ2-1; no clear D. CDR3 size: 17 residues. Germline V lookup: CDR1 SGHKS, CDR2 YYEKEE (reference sequence). V lost 4 bases to trimming and J lost 0 bases, with 17 bases between them. The CDR3 spells CASSPQTVFSSYNEQFF. The CDR3 nucleotides read TGTGCCAGCAGCCCTCAGACTGTTTTTAGCTCCTACAATGAGCAGTTCTTC.

The CDR3 here is CSVARATEAFF. The CDR3 bases are TGCAGCGTTGCCCGGGCGACTGAAGCTTTCTTT. The J gene is TRBJ1-1, the V gene TRBV29-1; D ambiguous. The ends were cut back, 4 bases at V and 5 bases at J, with 8 bases in the middle. This CDR3 is built from 11 residues. Germline V gene data show CDR1 as SQVTM and CDR2 as ANQGSEA. Combining the CDR3 with reference TRBV29-1 and TRBJ1-1 gives the whole variable domain SAVISQKPSRDICQRGTSLTIQCQVDSQVTMMFWYRQQPGQSLTLIATANQGSEATYESGFVIDKFPISRPNLTFSTLTVSNMSPEDSSIYLCSVARATEAFFGQGTRLTVV.

Concerning this clone itself: Other DNA sequences in this sample translate to the same CDR3. This chain links TRBV18 with TRBJ2-1; 12 bases are a match to TRBD1. The J segment lost 4 bases and the V segment lost 3 bases, leaving 1 base of the junction unmatched. Germline assignment: CDR1 KGHSH and CDR2 LQKENI. This CDR3 comprises 15 residues. The CDR3 nucleotides read TGTGCCAGCTCACCGGGACAGGGGGCGTACAATGAGCAGTTCTTC. It translates to CASSPGQGAYNEQFF.

V gene TRBV11-3 combines with J gene TRBJ2-5; 7 bases fit TRBD1. Trimming at V came to 1 base and at J to 2 bases, leaving 4 bases not matched to a gene. The germline gives CDR1 SGHNT, CDR2 YENEEA. This CDR3 region has 15 residues. The CDR3 sequence is CASSLGGTVQETQYF. The CDR3 bases are TGTGCCAGCAGCTTAGGTGGGACAGTTCAAGAGACCCAGTACTTC.

V is TRBV18 and J is TRBJ2-7; D is ambiguous. Trimming pared 1 base from V and 0 bases from J, leaving 10 bases between. Germline CDR1 and CDR2: KGHSH and LQKENI. The length of the CDR3 is 15 residues. CDR3 sequence: CASSPRGASSYEQYF. The CDR3 region has the DNA TGTGCCAGCTCACCACGAGGAGCTAGCTCCTACGAGCAGTACTTC. The full variable domain, rest sourced from reference TRBV18 and TRBJ2-7, is NAGVMQNPRHLVRRRGQEARLRCSPMKGHSHVYWYRQLPEEGLKFMVYLQKENIIDESGMPKERFSAEFPKEGPSILRIQQVVRGDSAAYFCASSPRGASSYEQYFGPGTRLTVT.

The genes are TRBV30 and TRBJ2-5, with a possible D match to TRBD2 (7 bases). This CDR3 region has 13 residues. Trimming shortened V by 8 bases and J by 5 bases, and 18 bases separated the two germline ends. Germline assignment: CDR1 GTSNPN and CDR2 SVGIG (reference sequence). CDR3 region: CARGGVAGETQYF. The CDR3, as DNA: TGTGCCAGGGGGGGGGTAGCCGGTGAGACCCAGTACTTC.

For the CDR3, the DNA is TGTGCCAGCAGTCGGACTAGCGGGAGGTGGACAGATACGCAGTATTTT. The encoded protein is CASSRTSGRWTDTQYF. V usage is TRBV2 and J usage is TRBJ2-3; TRBD2 matches at 14 bases. V lost 5 bases, J lost 3 bases, and 4 bases stayed unmatched. Per the germline V gene, CDR1 is SNHLY and CDR2 is FYNNEI. CDR3 length: 16 residues.

The chain has TRBV2 and TRBJ2-1; D ambiguous. Germline V gives CDR1 SNHLY, CDR2 FYNNEI. V was shortened by 6 bases and J by 7 bases, with 13 bases between the two germline ends. The CDR3 runs to 13 residues. CDR3: CASRVSKQNEQFF. CDR3 DNA sequence: TGTGCCAGCAGGGTTTCCAAGCAAAATGAGCAGTTCTTC.

The chain has TRBV6-1 and TRBJ1-3; no reliable D call. This CDR3 is 15 amino acids long. CDR1 is MNHNS, CDR2 SASEGT, per germline. Trimming removed 2 bases from V and 0 bases from J, with 8 bases in between. The CDR3 bases are TGTGCCAGCAGTGAATCGGTATTCTCTGGAAACACCATATATTTT. It yields the protein CASSESVFSGNTIYF.

This chain uses TRBV10-3 with TRBJ2-3, with TRBD2 matching 7 bases. Germline trimming cut 6 bases from V and 0 bases from J; bases unmatched to any gene: 6. The germline V gene encodes CDR1 ENHRY and CDR2 SYGVKD. CDR3 length: 15 residues. This CDR3 is CAIRASGESTDTQYF. The DNA of the CDR3 is TGTGCCATCAGGGCTAGCGGCGAAAGCACAGATACGCAGTATTTT.

This rearrangement joins TRBV19 to TRBJ1-1, with a tentative D call TRBD1 (5 bases). The CDR3 has 13 residues. The V end was cut by 3 bases, the J end by 3 bases, with 8 bases between. Per the germline V gene, CDR1 is LNHDA and CDR2 is SQIVND (reference sequence). CDR3 loop: CASSMGGYTEAFF. Written as DNA, the CDR3 is TGTGCCAGTAGTATGGGGGGGTACACTGAAGCTTTCTTT.

The chain carries TRBV6-1 and TRBJ2-2, with D perhaps TRBD1 (5 bases). Germline V gene sequence: CDR1 MNHNS, CDR2 SASEGT. The CDR3 has 14 residues. Trimming left V 4 bases short and J 4 bases short, with 10 bases between. The CDR3 coding sequence is TGTGCCAGCAGTGTCCAGGGATCCACCGGGGAGCTGTTTTTT. Its protein is CASSVQGSTGELFF.

This chain connects TRBV29-1 to TRBJ2-3; 7 nucleotides align to TRBD1. The CDR3 totals 14 residues. CDR1 and CDR2 (germline): SQVTM, ANQGSEA. J lost 3 bases, V lost 5 bases, and 8 bases had no gene match. CDR3 in amino acids: CSVKRGRGTDTQYF. The CDR3 DNA is TGCAGCGTTAAGAGGGGGCGCGGGACAGATACGCAGTATTTT.

The chain employs TRBV18 and TRBJ1-2; 7 bases are shared with TRBD1. The CDR3 runs 14 residues. CDR1 is KGHSH, CDR2 LQKENI, per germline. The V gene end was trimmed by 5 bases and the J gene end by 2 bases; junction bases not matched to a gene: 5. The CDR3, as DNA: TGTGCCAGCTCAGGACAGGTCCCCAACTATGGCTACACCTTC. This translates into CASSGQVPNYGYTF.